The rows below give T cell receptor beta chains drawn from one sample of a study of T cells in localized non-small cell lung cancer. The protocol was immunoSEQ multiplex PCR, while the TCRdb copy is restricted to in-frame clones and leaves out a portion. Of under 35,000 clones listed, under 95% are singletons. The input for sequencing was peripheral blood, taken before any cancer treatment. Source of these receptors: a female donor over 55 with stage I lung adenocarcinoma. The CDR3 runs from the conserved cysteine through the conserved F or W. The D gene is left open where the match is weak. Clone size is stated in some rows and not others, as once, few, many or a class when expanded.

abundance	v_gene	d_gene	j_gene	CDR3aa	CDR3nt
NA	TRBV6-1	NA	TRBJ1-2	CASSEAGQYGYTF	TGTGCCAGCAGTGAAGCTGGCCAATATGGCTACACCTTC
NA	TRBV9	TRBD2	TRBJ2-1	CASSVVGGGGPSGEQFF	TGTGCCAGCAGCGTGGTCGGTGGGGGAGGGCCGAGTGGTGAGCAGTTCTTC
once	TRBV6-6	NA	TRBJ2-7	CATGNSYEQYF	TGTGCCACAGGGAACTCCTACGAGCAGTACTTC
NA	TRBV7-9	TRBD1	TRBJ2-2	CASRTDRDTGELFF	TGTGCCAGCAGGACCGACAGGGACACCGGGGAGCTGTTTTTT
NA	TRBV5-4	NA	TRBJ1-1	CASSLEGALGNTEAFF	TGTGCCAGCAGCTTGGAAGGGGCGTTGGGGAACACTGAAGCTTTCTTT
NA	TRBV7-9	NA	TRBJ1-1	CASSPDPGNTEAFF	TGTGCCAGCAGTCCGGACCCGGGAAACACTGAAGCTTTCTTT
few	TRBV5-1	NA	TRBJ1-1	CASSFQGNTEAFF	TGCGCCAGCAGCTTCCAGGGCAACACTGAAGCTTTCTTT
once	TRBV18	TRBD1	TRBJ2-3	CASSPRGTVTDTQYF	TGTGCCAGCTCACCACGAGGGACAGTCACAGATACGCAGTATTTT
NA	TRBV28	TRBD1	TRBJ1-2	CASRGQGRGYTF	TGTGCCAGCAGAGGACAGGGGCGGGGCTACACCTTC
NA	TRBV11-2	NA	TRBJ1-6	CASSLEYTYNSPLHF	TGTGCCAGCAGCTTAGAGTACACCTATAATTCACCCCTCCACTTT
NA	TRBV19	NA	TRBJ1-3	CASSIGTYSGNTIYF	TGTGCCAGTAGTATCGGCACCTACTCTGGAAACACCATATATTTT
NA	TRBV2	NA	TRBJ1-5	CASSEALGQRSNQPQHF	TGTGCCAGCAGTGAAGCGCTTGGACAGAGAAGCAATCAGCCCCAGCATTTT
NA	TRBV6-6	NA	TRBJ1-6	CASSYNQGLSPLHF	TGTGCCAGCAGTTACAACCAGGGGCTGTCACCCCTCCACTTT
NA	TRBV7-8	TRBD1	TRBJ1-6	CASSLDRESYNSPLHF	TGTGCCAGCAGCCTCGACAGGGAGTCCTATAATTCACCCCTCCACTTT
NA	TRBV12-5	NA	TRBJ1-5	CASGLGNQPQHF	TGTGCTAGTGGTTTGGGCAATCAGCCCCAGCATTTT
NA	TRBV5-4	TRBD2	TRBJ2-7	CASSEAGGGRAYEQYF	TGTGCCAGCAGCGAGGCGGGAGGGGGAAGGGCTTACGAGCAGTACTTC
NA	TRBV15	TRBD2	TRBJ2-1	CATSPKGTGGYNEQFF	TGTGCCACCAGCCCCAAGGGAACGGGAGGGTACAATGAGCAGTTCTTC
NA	TRBV2	NA	TRBJ2-1	CASSGGLTFYNEQFF	TGTGCCAGCAGCGGCGGACTAACATTCTACAATGAGCAGTTCTTC
NA	TRBV18	TRBD1	TRBJ1-1	CASSPAAGGPNTEAFF	TGTGCCAGCTCACCGGCGGCAGGGGGCCCGAACACTGAAGCTTTCTTT
NA	TRBV11-2	NA	TRBJ1-1	CASSLDHSAGFKAFF	TGTGCCAGCAGCTTAGATCATTCGGCTGGATTCAAAGCTTTCTTT
NA	TRBV7-9	TRBD2	TRBJ2-5	CASSWRGNQETQYF	TGTGCCAGCAGCTGGCGGGGGAACCAAGAGACCCAGTACTTC
NA	TRBV19	TRBD1	TRBJ1-4	CASSELQGSNEKLFF	TGTGCCAGTAGTGAATTACAGGGGTCAAATGAAAAACTGTTTTTT
NA	TRBV9	NA	TRBJ1-1	CASSVGPRWPNTEAFF	TGTGCCAGCAGCGTAGGTCCGCGATGGCCGAACACTGAAGCTTTCTTT
NA	TRBV5-1	NA	TRBJ1-3	CASSLAGSSGNTIYF	TGCGCCAGCAGCTTGGCAGGGAGCTCTGGAAACACCATATATTTT
NA	TRBV7-9	NA	TRBJ2-1	CASSLFDTYNEQFF	TGTGCCAGCAGCCTTTTCGACACGTACAATGAGCAGTTCTTC
once	TRBV9	NA	TRBJ2-1	CASSVEGGSYNEQFF	TGTGCCAGCAGCGTAGAGGGCGGATCCTACAATGAGCAGTTCTTC
NA	TRBV30	NA	TRBJ1-5	CAWSWGDGQPQHF	TGTGCCTGGAGTTGGGGGGACGGTCAGCCCCAGCATTTT
NA	TRBV7-2	TRBD2	TRBJ2-7	CASSSGLADAYEQYF	TGTGCCAGCAGCTCAGGACTAGCCGATGCCTACGAGCAGTACTTC
NA	TRBV5-4	TRBD1	TRBJ2-1	CASSLEGTDNEQFF	TGTGCCAGCAGCTTGGAAGGGACAGACAATGAGCAGTTCTTC
NA	TRBV7-9	NA	TRBJ1-1	CASSASAGTRRAFF	TGTGCCAGCAGCGCATCCGCCGGGACCCGCAGAGCTTTCTTT
few	TRBV28	NA	TRBJ1-5	CASSLTGLNFNQPQHF	TGTGCCAGCAGTTTAACCGGACTCAATTTTAATCAGCCCCAGCATTTT
once	TRBV7-9	NA	TRBJ1-3	CASSGAGARGTIYF	TGTGCCAGCAGCGGAGCCGGGGCCCGAGGCACCATATATTTT
few	TRBV9	TRBD1	TRBJ1-2	CASSARTGEPGYTF	TGTGCCAGCAGCGCAAGGACAGGTGAACCGGGCTACACCTTC
NA	TRBV4-1	NA	TRBJ1-2	CASRPVGNYGYTF	TGCGCCAGCAGACCCGTGGGAAACTATGGCTACACCTTC
NA	TRBV6-1	TRBD1	TRBJ1-3	CASSLDRASGNTIYF	TGTGCCAGCAGTTTGGACAGGGCTTCTGGAAACACCATATATTTT
few	TRBV7-9	TRBD1	TRBJ1-3	CASSFRGAGNTIYF	TGTGCCAGCAGTTTCAGGGGGGCTGGAAACACCATATATTTT
few	TRBV10-3	TRBD2	TRBJ2-7	CAISESIIAGGLYEQYF	TGTGCCATCAGTGAGTCGATTATAGCGGGAGGACTTTACGAGCAGTACTTC
NA	TRBV19	TRBD1	TRBJ1-2	CASSPAGTGFYGYTF	TGTGCCAGTAGTCCCGCCGGGACAGGCTTCTATGGCTACACCTTC
NA	TRBV18	TRBD2	TRBJ2-1	CASSPPTGGRGNEQFF	TGTGCCAGCTCACCACCGACGGGGGGGCGAGGCAATGAGCAGTTCTTC
NA	TRBV10-2	NA	TRBJ1-1	CAIRKGDTEAFF	TGCGCCATCCGGAAAGGGGACACTGAAGCTTTCTTT
NA	TRBV2	NA	TRBJ1-1	CASSEGGMNTEAFF	TGTGCCAGCAGTGAAGGGGGGATGAACACTGAAGCTTTCTTT
NA	TRBV15	NA	TRBJ2-7	CATSRDGVEQYF	TGTGCCACCAGCAGAGATGGCGTCGAGCAGTACTTC
NA	TRBV16	TRBD1	TRBJ1-6	CASSQSKGANSPLHF	TGTGCCAGCAGCCAATCGAAGGGGGCTAATTCACCCCTCCACTTT
once	TRBV15	NA	TRBJ2-5	CATSGGTDQETQYF	TGTGCCACCAGCGGAGGGACCGACCAAGAGACCCAGTACTTC
large	TRBV19	NA	TRBJ1-1	CASSAGTWNTEAFF	TGTGCCAGTAGTGCCGGGACATGGAACACTGAAGCTTTCTTT
NA	TRBV6-4	NA	TRBJ2-5	CASSDSRETQYF	TGTGCCAGCAGTGACTCCAGAGAGACCCAGTACTTC
NA	TRBV7-9	NA	TRBJ2-7	CASSSQGEQYF	TGTGCCAGCAGCTCACAGGGAGAGCAGTACTTC
NA	TRBV6-1	NA	TRBJ2-5	CATPGGPFQETQYF	TGTGCCACGCCCGGGGGGCCATTCCAAGAGACCCAGTACTTC
NA	TRBV18	TRBD2	TRBJ2-5	CASSPGLAGAGETQYF	TGTGCCAGCTCACCAGGGCTAGCGGGAGCTGGTGAGACCCAGTACTTC
NA	TRBV28	NA	TRBJ1-1	CASSLQGLGVRNTEAFF	TGTGCCAGCAGTTTGCAAGGCTTAGGGGTCCGGAACACTGAAGCTTTCTTT
NA	TRBV30	TRBD2	TRBJ2-1	CAWRTSGGDEQFF	TGTGCCTGGAGGACTAGCGGGGGAGATGAGCAGTTCTTC
once	TRBV28	NA	TRBJ1-1	CASKGSFGEAFF	TGTGCCAGCAAAGGGAGTTTTGGTGAAGCTTTCTTT
NA	TRBV25-1	TRBD1	TRBJ2-5	CASSENRGRGETQYF	TGTGCCAGCAGTGAAAACAGGGGAAGGGGGGAGACCCAGTACTTC